This TCR beta chain was documented in a study of T-cell reconstitution after alpha-beta-depleted transplantation in children. Study conclusions and caveats: T-cell counts and diversity were attributed mostly to newly produced T cells one year after transplant. Several hundred expanded graft clones reportedly supplied alpha-beta T cells about two months after transplant.

For TCRbeta, the library was prepared with unique molecular identifiers. TCRdb passed the PCR reads through MiXCR, listing each CDR3 protein once. The sample contains roughly 400,000 distinct CDR3 sequences, 43% of which appear only once. In germline, CDR1 is SGHRS, CDR2 YFSETQ. V was trimmed by 2 bases and J by 7 bases, leaving 13 bases between them. The length of the CDR3 is 14 residues. This clonotype was detected only a few times. Its matching antigen is unknown. The TCR comes from a girl aged 2-10 years with aplastic anemia, due to receive a stem cell transplant. The sequencing used PBMCs, collected before TCRalphabeta/CD19-depleted stem cell transplant. This rearrangement joins TRBV5-1 to TRBJ2-1; D possibly corresponds to TRBD1 (5 bases). The CDR3 DNA follows: TGCGCCAGCAGCTTATCGCAGGGTAGGAATGAGCAGTTCTTC. Translated: CASSLSQGRNEQFF.